What follows are 5 T cell receptor beta chains derived from one specimen sequenced in a study of cytomegalovirus exposure and HLA in healthy donors. Use of 60 Vbeta and 13 Jbeta primers characterized the PCR. Clones were sequenced by immunoSEQ multiplex PCR, and TCRdb holds only the in-frame ones, with some missing. The sample lists 110,000 to 150,000 clones, more than 75% occurring once. The source material was PBMCs. These receptors came from a female donor in good health and CMV-seronegative.

The rearrangement uses TRBV14 and TRBJ2-2; D unresolved. Germline assignment: CDR1 SGHDN and CDR2 FVKESK. With 1 base removed from V and 5 bases from J, the gap between germline ends came to 5 bases. This CDR3 has 13 amino acids. The CDR3 coding sequence is TGTGCCAGCAGCCAAGTAGTAACCGGGGAGCTGTTTTTT. The encoded protein is CASSQVVTGELFF.

The chain carries TRBV15 and TRBJ2-7; tentative D call: TRBD2 (6 bases). There are 16 residues in the CDR3. The germline V and J ends were trimmed by 0 bases and 2 bases, with 14 bases remaining between them. Germline V CDR1 and CDR2: LNHNV, YYDKDF (reference sequence). CDR3 nucleotides: TGTGCCACCAGCAGAGATGTCGGGACTGGCACCTACGAGCAGTACTTC. Translation: CATSRDVGTGTYEQYF.

This sequence joins TRBV2 and TRBJ2-7; D remains ambiguous. Germline CDR1 is SNHLY and CDR2 is FYNNEI. Trimming pared 1 base from V and 5 bases from J, leaving 6 bases between. This CDR3 has 12 amino acids. CDR3 DNA: TGTGCCAGCAGTGAAGGACGGGACGAGCAGTACTTC. Protein product: CASSEGRDEQYF.

J is TRBJ2-2 and V is TRBV4-1; weak D call: TRBD1 (6 bases). Trimming stripped 0 bases from V and 6 bases from J, with 17 bases between. The CDR3 totals 17 residues. Per the germline V gene, CDR1 is MGHRA and CDR2 is YSYEKL. The DNA for the CDR3 is TGCGCCAGCAGCCAAGATAGACAGGCCCTGAGGGCCGGGGAGCTGTTTTTT. Translated, it gives CASSQDRQALRAGELFF.

This clone was seen once. The chain recombines TRBV30 with TRBJ1-2; 7 bases are a match to TRBD1. The trim removed 5 bases at V and 10 bases at J, leaving 10 bases unmatched. The CDR3 length is 12 residues. Germline values: CDR1 GTSNPN, CDR2 SVGIG (reference sequence). The CDR3 sequence is CAWSNYRGDYTF. Written as DNA, the CDR3 is TGTGCCTGGTCGAACTACAGGGGAGACTACACCTTC.